What follows describes a single T cell receptor beta chain. Its specificity is unknown. Looked up from germline, CDR1 is SGHNT and CDR2 is YYREEE (reference sequence). The CDR3 totals 11 residues. V dropped 1 base and J dropped 7 bases, with 3 bases sitting between them. The sample belongs to a study of siplizumab effects on memory and regulatory T cells. Study observations and caveats: For siplizumab cultures, the suppressive function of their proliferating Tregs was not confirmed. Naive or memory phenotype assignment was not possible for roughly 80-97% of proliferating CD4+ or CD8+ clones. Siplizumab brought about a significant reduction in alloreactive sequences traceable to unstimulated CD4+ memory cells.

Per individual sample, 95,000 to 100,000 TCR templates were assayed. Sequenced by immunoSEQ multiplex PCR; TCRdb stores in-frame clones only, minus some. Of about 120,000 clones in the sample, roughly 94% were seen once. V and J are TRBV5-4 and TRBJ2-1; D not certain. The clonotype originates from a human donor in good health. The material sequenced was non-Treg CD4+ T cells sorted from blood. The CDR3 DNA follows: TGTGCCAGCAGCTTGTGGAATGAGCAGTTCTTC. Its protein is CASSLWNEQFF.